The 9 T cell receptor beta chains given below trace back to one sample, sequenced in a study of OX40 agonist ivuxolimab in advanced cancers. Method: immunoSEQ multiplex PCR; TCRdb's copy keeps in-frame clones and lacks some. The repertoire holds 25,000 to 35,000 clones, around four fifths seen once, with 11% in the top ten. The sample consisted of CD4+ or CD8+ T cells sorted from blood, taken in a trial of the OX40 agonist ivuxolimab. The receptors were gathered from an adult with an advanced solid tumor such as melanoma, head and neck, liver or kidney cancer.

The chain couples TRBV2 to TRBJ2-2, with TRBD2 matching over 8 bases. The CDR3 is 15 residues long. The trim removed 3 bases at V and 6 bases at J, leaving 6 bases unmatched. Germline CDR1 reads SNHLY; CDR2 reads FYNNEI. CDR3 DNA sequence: TGTGCCAGCAGTGAGGAAACGGGGGGGCCCGGGGAGCTGTTTTTT. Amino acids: CASSEETGGPGELFF.

In DNA form, the CDR3 reads TGTGCCAGCAGCAAGCGACAGGGCCGGGGGACTGAAGCTTTCTTT. This gives the protein CASSKRQGRGTEAFF. This rearrangement joins TRBV5-8 to TRBJ1-1, with 7 bases lining up with TRBD1. The ends lost 4 bases at V and 5 bases at J; junction bases unmatched: 11. This CDR3 comprises 15 residues. Germline V gene sequence: CDR1 SGHTS, CDR2 YDEGEE.

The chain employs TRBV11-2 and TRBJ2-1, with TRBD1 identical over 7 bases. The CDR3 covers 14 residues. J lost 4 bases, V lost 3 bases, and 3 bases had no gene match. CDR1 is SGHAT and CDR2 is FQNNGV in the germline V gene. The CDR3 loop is CASSLGQTYNEQFF. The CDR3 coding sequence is TGTGCCAGCAGCTTGGGACAGACTTACAATGAGCAGTTCTTC.

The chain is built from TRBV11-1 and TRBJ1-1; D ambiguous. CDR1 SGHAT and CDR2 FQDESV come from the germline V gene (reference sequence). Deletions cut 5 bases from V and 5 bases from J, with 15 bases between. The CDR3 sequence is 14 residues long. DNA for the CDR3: TGTGCCAGCAGCCCCGATTTTCAAGGGACTGAAGCTTTCTTT. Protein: CASSPDFQGTEAFF.

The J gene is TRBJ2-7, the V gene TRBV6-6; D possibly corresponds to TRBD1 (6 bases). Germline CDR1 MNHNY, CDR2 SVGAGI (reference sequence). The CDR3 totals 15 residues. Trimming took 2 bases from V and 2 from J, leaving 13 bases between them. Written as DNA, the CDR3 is TGTGCCAGCAGTTACGGCGGACAGCATCCCTACGAGCAGTACTTC. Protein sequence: CASSYGGQHPYEQYF.

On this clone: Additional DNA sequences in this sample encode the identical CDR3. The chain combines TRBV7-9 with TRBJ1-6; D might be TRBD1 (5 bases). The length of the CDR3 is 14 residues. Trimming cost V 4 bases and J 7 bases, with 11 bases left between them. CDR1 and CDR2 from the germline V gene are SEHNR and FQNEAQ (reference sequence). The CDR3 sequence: CASSSGQGNSPLHF. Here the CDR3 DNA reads TGTGCCAGCAGCTCGGGCCAGGGCAATTCACCCCTCCACTTT.

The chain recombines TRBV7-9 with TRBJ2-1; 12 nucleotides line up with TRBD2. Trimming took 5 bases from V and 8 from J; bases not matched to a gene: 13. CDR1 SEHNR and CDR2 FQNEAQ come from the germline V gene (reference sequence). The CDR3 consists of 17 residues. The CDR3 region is CASSAPFLAGGPYEQFF. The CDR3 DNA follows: TGTGCCAGCAGCGCACCATTCCTAGCGGGGGGGCCCTATGAGCAGTTCTTC.

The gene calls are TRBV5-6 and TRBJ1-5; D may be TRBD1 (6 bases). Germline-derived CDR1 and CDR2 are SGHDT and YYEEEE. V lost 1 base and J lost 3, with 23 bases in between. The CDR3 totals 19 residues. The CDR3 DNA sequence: TGTGCCAGCAGCTTGTTCAGGGCGGACAGCCAGTTTTTCAATCAGCCCCAGCATTTT. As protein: CASSLFRADSQFFNQPQHF.

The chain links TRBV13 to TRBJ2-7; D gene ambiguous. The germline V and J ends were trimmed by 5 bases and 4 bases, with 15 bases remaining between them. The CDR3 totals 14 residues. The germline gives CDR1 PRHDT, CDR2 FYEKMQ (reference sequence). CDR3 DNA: TGTGCCAGCAGCGCTACCGGGCCAACATACGAGCAGTACTTC. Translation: CASSATGPTYEQYF.